Below, 2 T cell receptor beta chains from the same sample are listed, as sequenced in a study of T cells after yellow fever vaccination. TCRdb independently ran MiXCR on the 5' RACE reads; one entry per CDR3 protein. The repertoire holds just under 600,000 distinct CDR3 sequences, about 14% seen once, with over 13% in the top ten. Sequences were derived from PBMCs, sampled on the day of the yellow fever booster vaccination. The receptor source for this set is a young man who received the YFV17D yellow fever vaccine.

This clonotype was counted between two and nine times. This chain links TRBV20-1 with TRBJ2-1; D perhaps matches TRBD2 (6 bases). The V and J ends lost 6 bases and 6 bases respectively, with 18 bases between them. The length of the CDR3 is 14 residues. Germline V gene lookup returns CDR1 DFQATT and CDR2 SNEGSKA (reference sequence). The CDR3 reads CSAPGRGATNEQFF. In DNA, the CDR3 is TGCAGTGCCCCTGGGCGGGGAGCCACCAATGAGCAGTTCTTC.

This clonotype was seen more than once but under ten times. This chain links TRBV5-1 with TRBJ1-1; 11 bases map to TRBD1. Trimming cost V 3 bases and J 1 base; bases outside gene matches: 5. CDR1 SGHRS and CDR2 YFSETQ come from the germline V gene. The CDR3 runs 16 residues. Written as DNA, the CDR3 is TGCGCCAGCAGCTCGCTTGGGACAGGGGGGAACACTGAAGCTTTCTTT. This translates into CASSSLGTGGNTEAFF.